Listed below are T cell receptor beta chains from one sample, sequenced in a study of vaccination and CD4 T cells after COVID-19. Their recognized antigens are unknown. TCRdb used MiXCR to reprocess the PCR reads, holding one entry per CDR3 protein. The sample carries approximately 20,000 distinct CDR3 sequences, roughly 50% recorded once. The sequenced material came from CD4+ T cells from blood, cultured in vitro. Source of these receptors: a human donor who had recovered from COVID-19. Both conserved end residues are part of each CDR3. The D gene is left open where the match is weak. Only some rows state a clone size, as once, few, many or a class for expanded clones.

CDR3 length	D gene	V gene	J gene	clone size	CDR3 protein	CDR3 DNA
16	TRBD1	TRBV6-1	TRBJ1-5	-	CASSTLGQGIDQPQHF	TGTGCCAGCAGTACCCTGGGACAGGGGATCGATCAGCCCCAGCATTTT
12	-	TRBV2	TRBJ1-5	-	CASSEIKRAQHF	TGTGCCAGCAGTGAAATAAAGCGGGCCCAGCATTTT
16	TRBD2	TRBV12-3/TRBV12-4	TRBJ2-3	-	CASSFGAGGPTDTQYF	TGTGCCAGCAGTTTTGGAGCGGGGGGGCCCACAGATACGCAGTATTTT
15	-	TRBV19	TRBJ1-5	few	CASRTSRSVNQPQHF	TGTGCCAGTAGAACTTCCAGGAGCGTAAATCAGCCCCAGCATTTT
20	TRBD2	TRBV4-2	TRBJ2-4	-	CASSQEIGTSGGRAKNIQYF	TGTGCCAGCAGCCAAGAGATCGGGACTAGCGGGGGCCGAGCCAAAAACATTCAGTACTTC
15	TRBD1	TRBV20-1	TRBJ2-3	-	CSAVPGQGTADTQYF	TGCAGTGCTGTACCGGGACAGGGGACTGCAGATACGCAGTATTTT
13	-	TRBV6-1	TRBJ2-7	-	CASRTPGSYEQYF	TGTGCCAGCAGGACACCAGGGAGTTACGAGCAGTACTTC
14	-	TRBV20-1	TRBJ1-1	-	CSARGGGGSLEAFF	TGCAGTGCTAGAGGTGGGGGTGGGTCCCTTGAAGCTTTCTTT
14	-	TRBV7-8	TRBJ2-5	-	CASSLADSAVVQYF	TGTGCCAGCAGCTTAGCGGACAGTGCGGTGGTCCAGTACTTC
15	-	TRBV27	TRBJ2-7	few	CASSPLGTPSYEQYF	TGTGCCAGCAGCCCCTTAGGGACACCGTCCTACGAGCAGTACTTC
11	-	TRBV30	TRBJ2-7	once	CAWKGPRGQYF	TGTGCCTGGAAGGGACCGCGAGGGCAGTACTTC
17	TRBD1	TRBV5-4	TRBJ1-2	-	CASSYYGTGTGVYGYAF	TGTGCCAGCAGCTACTACGGTACCGGGACAGGAGTTTATGGCTACGCCTTC
13	-	TRBV5-1	TRBJ1-1	-	CASSWSQDTEAFF	TGCGCCAGCAGCTGGTCTCAGGACACTGAAGCTTTCTTT
16	TRBD1	TRBV6-5	TRBJ1-3	few	CASSYTAQGGGNTIYF	TGTGCCAGCAGTTACACGGCACAGGGGGGTGGAAACACCATATATTTT
15	-	TRBV6-5	TRBJ1-1	few	CASSYLGTVNTEAFF	TGTGCCAGCAGTTACCTCGGAACGGTGAACACTGAAGCTTTCTTT
15	TRBD2	TRBV9	TRBJ2-3	-	CASSVTGGWSDTQYF	TGTGCCAGCAGCGTAACGGGAGGTTGGTCAGATACGCAGTATTTT
15	-	TRBV9	TRBJ1-5	-	CASSPDAYSNQPQHF	TGTGCCAGCAGCCCCGACGCCTATAGCAATCAGCCCCAGCATTTT
13	-	TRBV7-9	TRBJ1-6	-	CASSPGPRAPLHF	TGTGCCAGCAGCCCGGGGCCGAGGGCACCCCTCCACTTT
14	TRBD2	TRBV2	TRBJ2-2	once	CASRERGNTGELFF	TGTGCCAGCAGGGAGCGGGGCAACACCGGGGAGCTGTTTTTT
15	-	TRBV6-2/TRBV6-3	TRBJ1-3	-	CASSYSRSSGNTIYF	TGTGCCAGCAGTTACTCGCGCAGCTCTGGAAACACCATATATTTT
16	TRBD2	TRBV2	TRBJ2-1	-	CASSTTASGRASEQFF	TGTGCCAGCAGCACTACGGCTAGCGGGAGGGCTAGTGAGCAGTTCTTC
15	-	TRBV7-6	TRBJ2-5	once	CASSLVFRPEETQYF	TGTGCCAGCAGCTTAGTATTTAGACCAGAAGAGACCCAGTACTTC